Below, 16 T cell receptor beta chains from the same sample are listed, as sequenced in a study of regulatory T cells in long-lasting Graves disease. Time point of the sample: persistent/refractory GD, antithyroid drugs over 5 years with positive TRAb. PBMC-extracted RNA yielded the TCR library. iRepertoire HTBI primers and Arm-PCR of CDR3 regions built TCR beta libraries. TCRdb redid the calling of the multiplex PCR reads with MiXCR, one entry per CDR3 protein. The sample includes 350,000 to 500,000 distinct CDR3 sequences, 21% seen only once; the top ten take approximately 14%. Source: peripheral blood mononuclear cells (PBMCs), taken when the disease was refractory, from a patient treated with antithyroid drugs. All receptors derive from a female donor with Graves disease.

This rearrangement joins TRBV4-1 to TRBJ2-7; TRBD1 or TRBD2 may be the D gene (5 bases each). Germline lookup yields CDR1 MGHRA and CDR2 YSYEKL. The CDR3 covers 15 residues. V dropped 2 bases and J dropped 0 bases, with 11 bases sitting between them. The CDR3 bases are TGCGCCAGCAGCCAATTATCAGGGAGCTCCTACGAGCAGTACTTC. Translating gives CASSQLSGSSYEQYF.

The chain combines TRBV20-1 with TRBJ2-7; TRBD1 is a possible D gene (6 bases). The V end lost 4 bases, the J end lost 6 bases, and 13 bases lay between the germline ends. Per the germline V gene, CDR1 is DFQATT and CDR2 is SNEGSKA (reference sequence). This CDR3 has 12 amino acids. The CDR3: CSANTGSIEQYF. As DNA, the CDR3 is TGCAGTGCTAACACAGGGTCCATCGAGCAGTACTTC.

Worth noting for this clonotype: With a much larger clone just one base away, this may be a read error. The chain combines TRBV6-9 with TRBJ2-7; 10 bases agree with TRBD2. CDR1 is MNHGY, CDR2 SVAAGI, per germline. The CDR3 covers 15 residues. The CDR3 is CTSSYGVAGGYEQYF. The CDR3 nucleotides read TGTACCAGCAGTTACGGAGTAGCGGGAGGATACGAGCAGTACTTC.

In this sample, this clonotype turned up many times. The genes are TRBV7-8 and TRBJ2-7; D possibly corresponds to TRBD2 (6 bases). With 5 bases removed from V and 2 bases from J, the gap between germline ends came to 10 bases. CDR1 is SGHVS, CDR2 FQNEAQ, per germline. CDR3 length equals 13 residues. The CDR3 sequence: CASSRESPYEQYF. The CDR3 DNA reads as TGTGCCAGCAGCCGGGAGTCCCCCTACGAGCAGTACTTC.

At least ten counts were recorded for this clonotype. The V and J genes are TRBV3-1 and TRBJ2-7; D is unclear. Germline V gives CDR1 LGHDT, CDR2 YNNKEL (reference sequence). V lost 1 base and J lost 2, with 3 bases in between. The CDR3 length is 12 residues. The DNA of the CDR3 is TGTGCCAGCAGCCAAGGGGCCTACGAGCAGTACTTC. Residues: CASSQGAYEQYF.

The chain employs TRBV2 and TRBJ2-2; 9 positions agree with TRBD1. The CDR3 has 15 residues. Per germline, CDR1 SNHLY and CDR2 FYNNEI. The ends lost 5 bases at V and 5 bases at J; junction bases unmatched: 6. CDR3 amino acids: CASSFRDRETGELFF. CDR3 in DNA: TGTGCCAGCAGTTTCCGGGACAGGGAGACCGGGGAGCTGTTTTTT.

In the case of this clonotype: Just one base apart from a much larger clone, this may be a read error. The chain has TRBV6-1 and TRBJ1-5; TRBD1 matches 9 bases. This CDR3 is 18 amino acids long. Germline V lookup: CDR1 MNHNS, CDR2 SASEGT. J gave up 1 base and V 3 bases, and 10 bases lay outside the gene matches. The CDR3 DNA follows: TGTGCCAGCAGTGATCGGGACAGGGTCAGAGTCAGCAATCAGCCCCAGCATTTT. It specifies CASSDRDRVRVSNQPQHF.

About this clonotype: This likely comes from a read error, as the CDR3 has no conserved phenylalanine or tryptophan at its end. The chain recombines TRBV5-1 with TRBJ2-4; maybe TRBD2 (6 bases). V lost 2 bases to trimming and J lost 0 bases, with 15 bases between them. The germline V gene encodes CDR1 SGHRS and CDR2 YFSETQ. The CDR3 is made up of 17 amino acids. CDR3 DNA: TGCGCCAGCAGCTTCTGGAGCGGCGGGATAGCCAAAAACATTCAGTACCTC. Its translation: CASSFWSGGIAKNIQYL.

This clonotype has at least ten counts. The rearrangement uses TRBV29-1 and TRBJ2-7; 11 bases fit TRBD2. Germline-derived CDR1 and CDR2 are SQVTM and ANQGSEA. The CDR3 length is 13 residues. After removal of 5 bases from V and 3 bases from J, the junction contained 3 bases not matched to a gene. CDR3 sequence reads: CSVSGTSGYEQYF. DNA for the CDR3: TGCAGCGTTTCCGGGACTAGCGGCTACGAGCAGTACTTC.

DNA for the CDR3: TGTGCCAGCAGTAAGGGGGTCGGGTCCTACAATGAGCAGTTCTTC. Translating it yields CASSKGVGSYNEQFF. The chain joins TRBV27 to TRBJ2-1; D is perhaps TRBD1 (6 bases). V shed 5 bases and J shed 1 base, with 12 bases lying between them. Germline V gene sequence: CDR1 MNHEY, CDR2 SMNVEV (reference sequence). The CDR3 has 15 amino acids.

Worth noting for this clonotype: Being one base from a much bigger clone, this may be a read error. The rearrangement links TRBV28 to TRBJ2-2, with D possibly being TRBD2 (6 bases). CDR1 and CDR2 from the germline V gene are MDHEN and SYDVKM. This CDR3 has 14 amino acids. The CDR3 sequence: CASSLAGKAGGLFF. The DNA for the CDR3 is TGTGCCAGCAGTTTGGCGGGGAAGGCCGGGGGGCTGTTTTTT.

The chain carries TRBV7-3 and TRBJ2-2; unclear D gene. Germline-derived CDR1 and CDR2 are SGHTA and FQGTGA. V gave up 5 bases and J gave up 6 bases, with 10 bases separating them. The CDR3 loop spans 13 amino acids. As DNA, the CDR3 is TGTGCCAGCAGCGTGTCGGGCCCCGGGGAGCTGTTTTTT. Translating gives CASSVSGPGELFF.

This clonotype has at least ten counts. The chain combines TRBV28 with TRBJ1-3, with 10 bases that match TRBD1. The CDR3 is 16 amino acids. Germline trimming cut 4 bases from V and 2 bases from J; bases unmatched to any gene: 5. Germline V gene sequence: CDR1 MDHEN, CDR2 SYDVKM. The CDR3, as DNA: TGTGCCAGCAGTTCCATTGGACAGGGGGCTGGAAACACCATATATTTT. It translates to CASSSIGQGAGNTIYF.

Notes on this clonotype: A read error likely explains this, since a far larger clone differs by one base. Likely a read error: the CDR3 ends without its conserved phenylalanine or tryptophan. This chain's CDR3 is CASSLSGQSQETQYL. The CDR3 DNA is TGTGCCAGCAGTCTCTCGGGACAGTCACAAGAGACCCAGTACTTA. The gene calls are TRBV6-2 or TRBV6-3 and TRBJ2-5; 7 nucleotides align to TRBD1. The V and J ends lost 5 bases and 2 bases, in that order; junction bases with no gene match: 8. Germline V gives CDR1 MNHEY, CDR2 SVGEGT. CDR3 length: 15 residues.

This clonotype was observed many times. The chain employs TRBV12-3 or TRBV12-4 and TRBJ1-1, with D hard to call. Trimming shortened V by 1 base and J by 4 bases, and 7 bases separated the two germline ends. The CDR3 has 13 amino acids. In DNA form, the CDR3 reads TGTGCCAGCAGTTTAGGAGAGGGCACTGAAGCTTTCTTT. Residues: CASSLGEGTEAFF.

The sample holds many counts of this clonotype. The V call is TRBV28, the J call TRBJ2-7; perhaps TRBD2 as D (6 bases). The CDR3 runs 15 residues. The germline V and J ends were trimmed by 6 bases and 5 bases, with 20 bases remaining between them. Germline CDR1 is MDHEN and CDR2 is SYDVKM. CDR3 sequence: CASSPLGEQRDEQYF. CDR3 nucleotide sequence: TGTGCCAGCAGCCCCCTGGGAGAACAGCGGGACGAGCAGTACTTC. The full variable domain, in which reference TRBV28 and TRBJ2-7 provide the parts outside the CDR3, is DVKVTQSSRYLVKRTGEKVFLECVQDMDHENMFWYRQDPGLGLRLIYFSYDVKMKEKGDIPEGYSVSREKKERFSLILESASTNQTSMYLCASSPLGEQRDEQYFGPGTRLTVT.